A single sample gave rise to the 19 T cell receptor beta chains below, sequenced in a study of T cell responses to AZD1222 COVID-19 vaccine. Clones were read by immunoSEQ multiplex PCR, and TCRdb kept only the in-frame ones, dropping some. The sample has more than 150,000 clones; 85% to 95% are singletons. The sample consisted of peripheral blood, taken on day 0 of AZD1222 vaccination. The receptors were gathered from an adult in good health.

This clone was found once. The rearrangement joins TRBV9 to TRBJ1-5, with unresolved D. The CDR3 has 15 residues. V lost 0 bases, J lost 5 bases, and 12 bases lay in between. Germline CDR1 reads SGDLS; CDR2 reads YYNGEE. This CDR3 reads CASSVGSAADQPQHF. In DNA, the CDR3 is TGTGCCAGCAGCGTAGGGTCAGCCGCCGATCAGCCCCAGCATTTT.

The CDR3 nucleotides read TGTGCCAGCAGCTCCTTAAGTGGCTACACCTTC. This sequence encodes CASSSLSGYTF. The chain is built from TRBV5-4 and TRBJ1-2, with D unclear. V lost 3 bases and J 7 bases, leaving 7 bases between the germline ends. The CDR3 sequence is 11 residues long. Per germline, CDR1 SGHNT and CDR2 YYREEE (reference sequence).

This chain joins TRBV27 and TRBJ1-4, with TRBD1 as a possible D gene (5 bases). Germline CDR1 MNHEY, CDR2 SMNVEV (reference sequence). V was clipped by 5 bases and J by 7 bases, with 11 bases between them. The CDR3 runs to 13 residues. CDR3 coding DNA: TGTGCCAGCAGTACCACAGGAGGTGAAAAACTGTTTTTT. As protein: CASSTTGGEKLFF.

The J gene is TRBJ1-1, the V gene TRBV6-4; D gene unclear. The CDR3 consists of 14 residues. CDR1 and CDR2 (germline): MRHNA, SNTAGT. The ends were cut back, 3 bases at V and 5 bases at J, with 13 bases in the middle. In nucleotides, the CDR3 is TGTGCCAGCAGTGAAATCGCAGGAGTGACTGAAGCTTTCTTT. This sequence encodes CASSEIAGVTEAFF.

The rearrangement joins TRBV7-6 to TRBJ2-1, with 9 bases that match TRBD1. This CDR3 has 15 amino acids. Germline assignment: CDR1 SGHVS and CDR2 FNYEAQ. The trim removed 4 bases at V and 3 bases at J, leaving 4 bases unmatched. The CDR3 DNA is TGTGCCAGCAGCTCCCGACAGGGGGGCTACAATGAGCAGTTCTTC. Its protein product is CASSSRQGGYNEQFF.

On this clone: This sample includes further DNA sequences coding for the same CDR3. The CDR3 protein is CASSQGGSNQPQHF. The CDR3 bases are TGTGCCAGCAGCCAAGGGGGCAGCAATCAGCCCCAGCATTTT. The gene calls are TRBV3-1 (or the pseudogene TRBV3-2) and TRBJ1-5, with a weak D call TRBD1 (5 bases). V was trimmed by 1 base and J by 1 base, leaving 5 bases between them. CDR3 length equals 14 residues. Germline V gene sequence: CDR1 LGHDT, CDR2 YNNKEL (reference sequence).

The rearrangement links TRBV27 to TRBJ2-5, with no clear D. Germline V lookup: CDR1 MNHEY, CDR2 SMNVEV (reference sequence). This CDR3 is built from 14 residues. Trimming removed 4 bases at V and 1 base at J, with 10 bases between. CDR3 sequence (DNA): TGTGCCAGCAGTTCGGACGGCTTCCAAGAGACCCAGTACTTC. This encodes CASSSDGFQETQYF.

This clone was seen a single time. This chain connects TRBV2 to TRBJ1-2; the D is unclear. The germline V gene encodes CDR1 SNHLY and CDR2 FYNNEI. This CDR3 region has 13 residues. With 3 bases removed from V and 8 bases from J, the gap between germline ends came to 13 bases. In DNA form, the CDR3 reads TGTGCCAGCAGTGACGGACCACTTAAGGGCTACACCTTC. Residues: CASSDGPLKGYTF.

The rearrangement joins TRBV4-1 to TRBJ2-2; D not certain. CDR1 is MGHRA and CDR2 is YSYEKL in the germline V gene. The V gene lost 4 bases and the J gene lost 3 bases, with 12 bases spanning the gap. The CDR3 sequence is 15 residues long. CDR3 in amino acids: CASSPAYKYTGELFF. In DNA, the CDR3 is TGCGCCAGCAGCCCCGCTTATAAATACACCGGGGAGCTGTTTTTT.

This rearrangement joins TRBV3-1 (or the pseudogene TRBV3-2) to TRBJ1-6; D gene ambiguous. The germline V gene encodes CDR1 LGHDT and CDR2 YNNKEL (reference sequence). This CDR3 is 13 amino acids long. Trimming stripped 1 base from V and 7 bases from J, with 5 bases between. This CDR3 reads CASSQVTNSPLHF. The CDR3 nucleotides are TGTGCCAGCAGCCAAGTGACCAATTCACCCCTCCACTTT.

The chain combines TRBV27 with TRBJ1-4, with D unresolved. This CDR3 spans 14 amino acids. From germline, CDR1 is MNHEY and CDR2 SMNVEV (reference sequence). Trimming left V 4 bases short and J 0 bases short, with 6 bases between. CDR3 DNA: TGTGCCAGCAGTTATACCGCAACTAATGAAAAACTGTTTTTT. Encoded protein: CASSYTATNEKLFF. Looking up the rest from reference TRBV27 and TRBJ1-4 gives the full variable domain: EAQVTQNPRYLITVTGKKLTVTCSQNMNHEYMSWYRQDPGLGLRQIYYSMNVEVTDKGDVPEGYKVSRKEKRNFPLILESPSPNQTSLYFCASSYTATNEKLFFGSGTQLSVL.

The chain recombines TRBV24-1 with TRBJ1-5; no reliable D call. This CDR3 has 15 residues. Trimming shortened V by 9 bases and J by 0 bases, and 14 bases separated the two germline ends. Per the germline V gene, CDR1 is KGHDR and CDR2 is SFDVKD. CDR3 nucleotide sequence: TGTGCCACCGGGCGGGGAAGGAGTAGCAATCAGCCCCAGCATTTT. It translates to CATGRGRSSNQPQHF.

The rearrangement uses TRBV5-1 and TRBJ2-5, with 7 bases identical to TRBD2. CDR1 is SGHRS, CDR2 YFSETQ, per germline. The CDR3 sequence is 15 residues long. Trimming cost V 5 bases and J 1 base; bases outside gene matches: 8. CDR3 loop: CASSWAGTTQETQYF. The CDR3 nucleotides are TGCGCCAGCAGTTGGGCCGGGACTACCCAAGAGACCCAGTACTTC.

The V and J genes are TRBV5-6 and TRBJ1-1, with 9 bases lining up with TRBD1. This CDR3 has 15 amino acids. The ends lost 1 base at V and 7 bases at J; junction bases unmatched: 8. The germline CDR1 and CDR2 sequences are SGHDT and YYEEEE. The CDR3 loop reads CASSLNGQGFYEAFF. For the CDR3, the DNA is TGTGCCAGCAGCTTGAACGGACAGGGGTTTTATGAAGCTTTCTTT.

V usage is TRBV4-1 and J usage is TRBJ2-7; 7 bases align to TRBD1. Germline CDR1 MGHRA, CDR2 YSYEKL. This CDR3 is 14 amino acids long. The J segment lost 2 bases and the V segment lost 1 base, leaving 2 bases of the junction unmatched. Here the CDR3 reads CASSQGQGAYEQYF. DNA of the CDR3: TGCGCCAGCAGCCAAGGACAGGGCGCCTACGAGCAGTACTTC.

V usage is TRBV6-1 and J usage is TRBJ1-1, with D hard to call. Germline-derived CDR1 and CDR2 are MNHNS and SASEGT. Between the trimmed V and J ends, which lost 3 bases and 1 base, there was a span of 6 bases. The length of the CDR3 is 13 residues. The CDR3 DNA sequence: TGTGCCAGCAGTGACGATTCGAACACTGAAGCTTTCTTT. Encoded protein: CASSDDSNTEAFF.

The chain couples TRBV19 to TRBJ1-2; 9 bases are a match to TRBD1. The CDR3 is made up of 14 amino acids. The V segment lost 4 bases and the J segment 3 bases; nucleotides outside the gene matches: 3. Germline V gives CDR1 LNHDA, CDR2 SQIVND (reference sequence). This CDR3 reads CASSRNRGHYGYTF. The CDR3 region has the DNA TGTGCCAGTAGTAGGAACAGGGGGCACTATGGCTACACCTTC.

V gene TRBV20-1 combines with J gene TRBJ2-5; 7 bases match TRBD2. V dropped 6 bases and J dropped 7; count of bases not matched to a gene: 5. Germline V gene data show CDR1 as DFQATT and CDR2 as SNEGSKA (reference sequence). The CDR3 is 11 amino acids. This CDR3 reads CSAWDYGTQYF. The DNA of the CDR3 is TGCAGTGCCTGGGACTATGGGACCCAGTACTTC.

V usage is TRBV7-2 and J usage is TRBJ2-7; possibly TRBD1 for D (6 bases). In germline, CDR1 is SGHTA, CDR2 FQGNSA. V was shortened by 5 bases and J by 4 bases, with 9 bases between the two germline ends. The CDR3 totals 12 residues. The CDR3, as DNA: TGTGCCAGCAGCCCTGGACAGTACGAGCAGTACTTC. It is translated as CASSPGQYEQYF.